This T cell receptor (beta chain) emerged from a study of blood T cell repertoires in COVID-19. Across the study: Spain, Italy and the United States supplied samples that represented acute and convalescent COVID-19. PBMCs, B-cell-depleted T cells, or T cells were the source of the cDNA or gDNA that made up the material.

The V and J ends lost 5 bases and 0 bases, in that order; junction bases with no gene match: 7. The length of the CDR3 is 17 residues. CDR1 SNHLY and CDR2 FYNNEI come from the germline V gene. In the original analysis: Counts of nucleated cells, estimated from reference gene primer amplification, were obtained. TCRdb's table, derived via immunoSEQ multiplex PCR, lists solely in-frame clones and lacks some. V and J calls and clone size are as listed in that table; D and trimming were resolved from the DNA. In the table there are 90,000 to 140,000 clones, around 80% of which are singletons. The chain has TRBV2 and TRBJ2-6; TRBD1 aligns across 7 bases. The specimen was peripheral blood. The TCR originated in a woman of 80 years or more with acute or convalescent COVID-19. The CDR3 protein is CASSYRGPRSGANVLTF. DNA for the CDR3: TGTGCCAGCAGTTACAGGGGTCCCCGCTCTGGGGCCAACGTCCTGACTTTC.